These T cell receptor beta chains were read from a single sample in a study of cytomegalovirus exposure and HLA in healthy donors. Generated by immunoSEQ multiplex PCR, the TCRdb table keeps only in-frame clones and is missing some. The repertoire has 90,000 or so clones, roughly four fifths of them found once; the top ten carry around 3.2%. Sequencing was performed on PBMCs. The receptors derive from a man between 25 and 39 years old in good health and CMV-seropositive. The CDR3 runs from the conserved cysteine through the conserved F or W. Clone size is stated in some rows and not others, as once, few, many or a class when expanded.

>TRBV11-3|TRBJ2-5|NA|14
CASSLGQPPETQYF
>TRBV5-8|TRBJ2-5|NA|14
CASSLGSGEETQYF
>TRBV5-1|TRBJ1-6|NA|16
CASSFTSGTNGSPLHF
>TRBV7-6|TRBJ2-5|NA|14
CASSLSSGRETQYF
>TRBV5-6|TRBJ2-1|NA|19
CASSAFLLLVRSSYNEQFF
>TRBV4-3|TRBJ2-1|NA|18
CASSQEVAGGSFGDEQFF
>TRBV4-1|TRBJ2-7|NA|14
CASSRDTNAYEQYF
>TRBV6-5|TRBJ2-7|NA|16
CASSYFIGRDSYEQYF
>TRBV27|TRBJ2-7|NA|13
CASSLSGGSEQYF
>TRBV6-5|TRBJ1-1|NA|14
CASTSDRRDTEAFF
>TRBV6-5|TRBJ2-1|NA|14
CASSLSGGNNEQFF
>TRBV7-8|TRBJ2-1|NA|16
CASSLGPGSGLTEQFF
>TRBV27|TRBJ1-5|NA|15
CASSPLGQAYQPQHF
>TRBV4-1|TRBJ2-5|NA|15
CASSQPGQGAHEQHF
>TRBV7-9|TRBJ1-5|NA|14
CASSSQGNHQPQHF
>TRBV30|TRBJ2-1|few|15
CAWSLSTGAYNEQFF
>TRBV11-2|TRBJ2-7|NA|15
CASSLWGQGQGEQYF
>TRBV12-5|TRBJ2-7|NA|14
CASGPGGGSYEQYF
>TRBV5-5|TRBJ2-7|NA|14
CASSRGQGDYEQYF
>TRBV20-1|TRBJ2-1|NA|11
CSARDVGLKFF
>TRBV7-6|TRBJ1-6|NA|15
CASSFRQGVNSPLHF
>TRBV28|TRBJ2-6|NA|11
CATTGANVLTF
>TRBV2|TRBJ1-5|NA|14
CASSSTGEAQPQHF
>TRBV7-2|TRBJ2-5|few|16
CASSLAYSGVQETQYF
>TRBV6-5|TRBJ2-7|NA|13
CASSYGPLYEQYF
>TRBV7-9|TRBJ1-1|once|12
CSSSYPATEAFF
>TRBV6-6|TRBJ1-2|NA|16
CASSYGTGSLAAGYTF
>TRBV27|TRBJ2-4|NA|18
CASSRTSGRLEAKNIQYF
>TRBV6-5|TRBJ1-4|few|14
CASSYSTPNEKLFF
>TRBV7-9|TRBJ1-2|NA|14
CASISNLGEGGYTF
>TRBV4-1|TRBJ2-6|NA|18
CASSHQIRTGAGANVLTF
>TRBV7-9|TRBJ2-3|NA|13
CSSSLANTDTQYF
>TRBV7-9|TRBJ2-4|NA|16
CASSFPERDSKNIQYF
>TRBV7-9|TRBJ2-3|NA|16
CSSSFGIGGLTDTQYF
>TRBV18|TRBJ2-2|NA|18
CASSPPGTPFTNTGELFF
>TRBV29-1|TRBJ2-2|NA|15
CSVRASTVNTGELFF
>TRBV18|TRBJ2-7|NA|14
CASSPLGQGSEQYF
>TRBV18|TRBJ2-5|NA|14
CASSPRTSKETQYF
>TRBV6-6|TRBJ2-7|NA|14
CASSSDGDSYEQYF
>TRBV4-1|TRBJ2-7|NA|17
CASSQVLLAGASYEQYF
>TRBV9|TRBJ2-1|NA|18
CASSEGLAGVRTYNEQFF
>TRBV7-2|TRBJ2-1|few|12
CASSPLRNEQFF
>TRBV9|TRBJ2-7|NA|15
CASSLRSLAGDEQYF
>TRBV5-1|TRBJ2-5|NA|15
CASSSGTTNSETQYF
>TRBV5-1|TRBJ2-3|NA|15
CASSPGTPSTDTQYF
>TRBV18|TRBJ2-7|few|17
CASSPPGTGGLRNEQYF
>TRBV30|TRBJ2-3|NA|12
CAWTPVTDTQYF
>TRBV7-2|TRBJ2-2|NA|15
CASSAPGADTGELFF
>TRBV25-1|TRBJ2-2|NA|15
CASKAGGTNTGELFF
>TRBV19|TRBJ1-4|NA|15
CASAEMGGLSEKLFF
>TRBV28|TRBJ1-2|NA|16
CASSLGTGLKNYGYTF
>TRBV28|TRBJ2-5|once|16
CASTAGGQGAGETQYF
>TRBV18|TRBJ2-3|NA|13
CASSPDNTDTQYF